Sequencing of this TCR beta chain was carried out in a study of T-cell memory formation after mild COVID-19. Study-level information: Largely donor-specific TCR clusters were found.

This clonotype was observed a few times. There are 15 residues in the CDR3. Trimming stripped 5 bases from V and 0 bases from J, with 11 bases between. TCRdb re-called the 5' RACE reads through MiXCR, storing one row per CDR3 protein. The sample shows under 50,000 distinct CDR3 sequences, 25% to 30% of them seen only once. The receptor was derived from a man aged 18 to 30 who had mild COVID-19 (a few samples of this study predate the infection). Cell type and time point are not known. This chain connects TRBV12-3 or TRBV12-4 to TRBJ1-5, with D maybe TRBD1 (6 bases). The specimen was PBMCs or a T cell subset sorted from them (not recorded which). CDR3 in DNA: TGTGCCAGCAGTCCCGAGGGGGATAGCAATCAGCCCCAGCATTTT. It is translated as CASSPEGDSNQPQHF.